This T cell receptor (beta chain) was identified during a study of blood T cell repertoires in COVID-19. About the research overall: T cells, B-cell-depleted T cells, or PBMCs supplied cDNA or gDNA.

This clone was recorded once. In the authors' methods: Quantification of nucleated cells was approximated via reference gene primer amplification. Only in-frame clones appear in the TCRdb table, and some are missing; sequencing was by immunoSEQ multiplex PCR. V, J and clone size are taken as reported in that table, and D and trimming were inferred from the DNA itself. The table has roughly 200,000 clones, roughly 80% seen once. During active infection, Seattle patients enrolled and were then monitored through disease. The receptor was isolated from a woman aged 55-69 years with COVID-19, enrolled during active disease. Sequencing was carried out using peripheral blood.

The CDR3 DNA reads TGTGCCAGCAGTTCAAACAGGGGAAATTCACCCCTCCACTTT. This encodes CASSSNRGNSPLHF. The chain joins TRBV6-2 or TRBV6-3 to TRBJ1-6; 7 positions agree with TRBD1. V was pared by 4 bases and J by 7 bases, with 4 bases of the junction left unmatched. This CDR3 contains 14 residues. The germline gives CDR1 MNHEY, CDR2 SVGEGT.